This T cell receptor (beta chain) was sequenced in a study of cytomegalovirus exposure and HLA in healthy donors. Overall study findings and caveats: Data from an earlier analysis indicated that most TCR beta V segments were productive either about 87% or about 30% of the time.

PCR was performed using 60 Vbeta and 13 Jbeta primers. Produced via immunoSEQ multiplex PCR; TCRdb's table is partial and in-frame only. The table includes about 130,000 clones, roughly 85% detected once. CDR1 is LNHDA, CDR2 SQIVND, per germline (reference sequence). The V segment lost 6 bases and the J segment 6 bases; nucleotides outside the gene matches: 4. This CDR3 has 13 amino acids. As concerns this clone: Its antigen is still unknown.

This TCR came from a boy aged 10-17 years in good health and CMV-seronegative. The sequenced sample consisted of PBMCs. This rearrangement joins TRBV19 to TRBJ1-5; 8 bases are a match to TRBD1. This chain's CDR3 is CASRRQGSQPQHF. The CDR3 DNA reads as TGTGCCAGTAGGAGACAGGGGTCTCAGCCCCAGCATTTT.